This entry is about one T cell receptor (beta chain). Its antigen remains unidentified. Base qualities are not at hand, and no much larger clone is one base apart. This entry comes from a study of cytomegalovirus exposure and HLA in healthy donors (dated by TCRdb to 2016 to 2017). For context, the study as a whole: According to an earlier analysis of around 600 of the donors, about 179 million T cells yielded 117 million unique TCR beta sequences and about 300 Gb of sequence data. A later genetic analysis used genome-wide SNP genotypes for 398 of the 666 donors, treating that subset as a discovery cohort. Typing coverage differed by locus: A, B, C, DRB1 and DQB1 were typed in about 629-640 donors, DQA1 in about 500, DPA1 in 600 to 610, and DPB1 in around 490. High-throughput TCR immunosequencing, statistical association of individual TCRs with disease status, and machine learning were combined to predict cytomegalovirus infection status. Class I and class II HLA loci were covered by the typing at four-digit resolution. Every discovery cohort repertoire had been produced on one sequencing platform. Donor age, sex, ethnicity and CMV serostatus were compiled alongside the repertoire data. To study patterns of TCR occurrence, a later analysis re-analyzed previously published TCR beta repertoires from hundreds of donors and added high-resolution HLA genotyping. Besides the first cohort of roughly 700 subjects, a separate validation cohort made up of 120 or so different subjects was used. In an earlier analysis of roughly 580 of the donors, high-throughput TCR beta sequencing was used to judge whether each TCR beta V gene segment behaved as functional or pseudogenic. Because of strong linkage in the cohort, 5 or 6 DR-DQ haplotypes were treated as single units for association and clustering. On average, 235,054 unique TCR beta nucleotide sequences were sequenced per donor among some 430 genotyped donors of the cohort, with roughly 18% of those sequences being non-productive. The genetic ancestry cluster associated with self-reported Caucasian donors included around four fifths of the roughly 410 genotyped donors. The study profiled the T cell repertoires of under 700 subjects by immunosequencing and related them to cytomegalovirus serostatus. The study aimed to test whether cataloging public T cell receptors could reveal signatures of past pathogen exposure. An early release covering more than 500 HLA-typed donors comprised about 300 gigabases of sequencing data and 65 million to 100 million unique TCR sequences. Rather than using new phenotypic data, the later analysis identified candidate immune exposures from TCR beta sequences and from how often those sequences occurred across donors. Results and caveats for the whole study, not just this receptor: Strong co-occurrence of HLA alleles, especially DR and DQ, made assigning TCR associations to individual alleles difficult. In vitro tests confirmed that a few of the cytomegalovirus-associated TCR beta chains recognize cytomegalovirus antigens. A further reported finding was that TCR beta sequences accurately predicted the HLA-A and HLA-B alleles for most subjects in the first cohort. In a later analysis, HLA-associated TCR beta chains showed more clonal expansion and lower generation probabilities than non-associated chains that were equally common. Broadly in line with IMGT annotations, most TCR beta V segments showed up in productive rearrangements about 87% or about 30% of the time in an earlier analysis of around 550 of the donors. A cluster of highly shared sequence variants was judged likely to be a technical artifact of the sequencing pipeline. Several of the top co-occurrence clusters appeared to be linked to parvovirus B19, influenza, CMV and Epstein-Barr virus, according to a later analysis. In a later genetic analysis, fewer N-insertions in productive TCRs were reported among donors in an Asian-associated ancestry cluster than the roughly 670-donor mean. HLA typing was unavailable for some donors at each locus, so association tests used only the typed subset. Most TCR sequences were seen in very few donors, while some public TCRs were found in many individuals. For the cohort, immune exposure information was limited to CMV serostatus. In a later analysis, TCR association rates were found to vary across HLA loci, with the most associated TCRs seen for DRB1 alleles and the fewest for HLA-C alleles. In a later analysis, 15,000 to 20,000 TCR beta sequences were associated with specific HLA alleles at a false discovery rate of 0.05. Only TCR beta chains were sequenced in this cohort, and the absence of alpha or paired-chain data limited detectable features. The authors suggested that the approach could potentially be extended to other disease states and immunological phenotypes. The classifier was reported to diagnose cytomegalovirus status with high specificity and sensitivity in both the original cohort and the validation cohort. A later genetic analysis associated a missense DCLRE1C variant with V-gene and J-gene trimming of TCR beta chains, and an independent cohort replicated the association. A total of 150 to 200 TCR beta chains were listed by the study as associated with cytomegalovirus. According to a later analysis, most CMV-associated TCR beta chains appeared to be HLA-restricted, and the HLA associations seemed to be driven largely by CMV exposure. Because counts were too low, approximately 15 rarely observed V segments, including chromosome 9 orphons, were excluded from the earlier analysis of several hundred of the donors. Roughly uniform sequencing depth across donors was assumed in presence/absence analyses, although this assumption may not hold. Correlated functional status among segregating V segments might reflect linkage disequilibrium, but an unknown experimental factor could not be ruled out.

Receptors were amplified or captured by the immunoSEQ multiplex PCR assay. A mixture of 60 forward primers for TCR Vbeta segments and 13 reverse primers for TCR Jbeta segments was used in the multiplex PCR. Amplification of the CDR3 region of rearranged TCR beta genes was performed with a multiplex PCR assay on genomic DNA. The Illumina HiSeq System was used to sequence the amplified TCR beta libraries as 87-base-pair reads. On the study's bioinformatics: A later analysis tallied 70 million to 100 million unique TCR beta chains across the 650 to 750 repertoires, and roughly 11 million of those chains were shared by two or more donors. Raw reads were error-corrected and collapsed into unique sequences by a nearest-neighbor algorithm in which closely related sequences were merged to remove PCR and sequencing errors. V, D and J gene segments were assigned by aligning CDR3 sequences to IMGT reference sequences. For a sequence to be retained, a match of at least six nucleotides was required to both a V gene segment and a J gene segment. A rearrangement counted as productive if the CDR3 had no stop codons and remained in frame with V and J, and every other rearrangement counted as non-productive. Following IMGT convention, CDR3 was defined as the stretch from the second conserved V-encoded cysteine to the conserved J-encoded phenylalanine. The earlier analysis of roughly 590 of the donors excluded any sequence lacking an unambiguous match to a single V gene segment. In an earlier analysis of several hundred of the donors, V segments were called functional above 56.7% productive rearrangements and were called segregating when the between-donor standard deviation exceeded 5%. To diagnose cytomegalovirus status from the catalog of TCR beta chain sequences, a statistical classification framework was built. V and J gene assignment, in a later analysis, came from comparing TCR nucleotide sequences with IMGT/GENE-DB human TR gene sequences. In a later analysis, CDR3 sequences and most-parsimonious VDJ recombination scenarios were assigned using the TCRdist pipeline. In a later analysis, each TCR beta chain was defined by its CDR3 amino acid sequence together with its V-gene family, and reads without a unique V-gene family were excluded. To address suspected cross-contamination and a sequencing artifact, a later analysis removed roughly 640 highly shared, low-generation-probability nucleotide sequences. In a later analysis, a clonal expansion index was calculated for each public chain from normalized within-repertoire ranks of inferred template counts. In a later analysis, generation probabilities were computed with a VDJ recombination model fitted to out-of-frame rearrangements, and the resulting probabilities were checked against IGoR. In a later analysis, TCR-TCR, TCR-HLA and TCR-CMV co-occurrence was scored with hypergeometric tests, and a repertoire-size bias correction was applied to TCR pairs. A later analysis estimated false discovery rates by permuting HLA or CMV assignments 20 times. In a later analysis, co-occurring TCRs were grouped with DBSCAN, and TCRdist sequence similarity was added when clustering was performed within HLA-allele-positive subsets. Repertoires with fewer than 30,000 or more than 120,000 public chains were left out of co-occurrence clustering, as were four to six repertoires with anomalous nucleotide sharing. TCRdb obtained this table from immuneACCESS and retained in-frame rearrangements with V and J assigned. These tables miss some clones; where compared with another copy, unresolved V genes account for less than half of the shortfall, and the remainder is unexplained. The V and J calls and clone size come from that table; D and trimming were worked out from the DNA. The sample profile shows 110,000 to 150,000 clones; about three quarters of them were found once. The top ten clonotypes cover 1% to 1.5% of the sample.

In total, roughly 670 healthy bone marrow donors made up the cohort. All cohort members were sampled while nominally healthy, although unrecorded immune exposures were likely present. The donor tested CMV seropositive and was one of the 289 seropositive cohort members. A peripheral blood sample was provided by each donor, and peripheral blood mononuclear cells were used for TCR beta sequencing. Genomic DNA extraction from the blood cell samples was performed with the Qiagen DNeasy Blood Extraction Kit. The TCR was taken from a male donor in good health and CMV-seropositive. Specimen: PBMCs.

This receptor carries the CDR3 CASSQEGGAGVPYEQYF. The sequence in DNA is TGTGCCAGCAGCCAAGAAGGAGGAGCGGGGGTTCCTTACGAGCAGTACTTC. The V and J genes are TRBV4-2 and TRBJ2-7; 8 central nucleotides agree with TRBD2. The CDR3 holds 17 amino acids from the cysteine to the phenylalanine. Only the CDR3 DNA is retained, 51 bases long and in frame from the first base. CDR1 and CDR2 (LGHNA, YNFKEQ) derive from the germline V gene. The germline V and J ends show losses of 0 bases and 4 bases respectively, and no gene match explains 11 bases of the junction.